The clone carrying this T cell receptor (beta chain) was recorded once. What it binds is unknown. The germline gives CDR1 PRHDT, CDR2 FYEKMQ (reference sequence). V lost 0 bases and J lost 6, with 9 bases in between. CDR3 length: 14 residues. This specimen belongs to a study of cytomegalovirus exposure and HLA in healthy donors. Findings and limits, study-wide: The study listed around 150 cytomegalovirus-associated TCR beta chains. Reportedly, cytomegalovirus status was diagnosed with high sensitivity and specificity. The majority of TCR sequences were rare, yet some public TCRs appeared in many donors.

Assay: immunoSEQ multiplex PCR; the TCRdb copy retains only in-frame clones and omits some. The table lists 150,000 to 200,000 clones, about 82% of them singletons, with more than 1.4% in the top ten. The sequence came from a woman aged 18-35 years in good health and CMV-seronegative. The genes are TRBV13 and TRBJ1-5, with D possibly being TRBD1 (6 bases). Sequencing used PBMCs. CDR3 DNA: TGTGCCAGCAGCTTAGGGAGGGGGACTCAGCCCCAGCATTTT. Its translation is CASSLGRGTQPQHF. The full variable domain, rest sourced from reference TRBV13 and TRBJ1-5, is AAGVIQSPRHLIKEKRETATLKCYPIPRHDTVYWYQQGPGQDPQFLISFYEKMQSDKGSIPDRFSAQQFSDYHSELNMSSLELGDSALYFCASSLGRGTQPQHFGDGTRLSIL.